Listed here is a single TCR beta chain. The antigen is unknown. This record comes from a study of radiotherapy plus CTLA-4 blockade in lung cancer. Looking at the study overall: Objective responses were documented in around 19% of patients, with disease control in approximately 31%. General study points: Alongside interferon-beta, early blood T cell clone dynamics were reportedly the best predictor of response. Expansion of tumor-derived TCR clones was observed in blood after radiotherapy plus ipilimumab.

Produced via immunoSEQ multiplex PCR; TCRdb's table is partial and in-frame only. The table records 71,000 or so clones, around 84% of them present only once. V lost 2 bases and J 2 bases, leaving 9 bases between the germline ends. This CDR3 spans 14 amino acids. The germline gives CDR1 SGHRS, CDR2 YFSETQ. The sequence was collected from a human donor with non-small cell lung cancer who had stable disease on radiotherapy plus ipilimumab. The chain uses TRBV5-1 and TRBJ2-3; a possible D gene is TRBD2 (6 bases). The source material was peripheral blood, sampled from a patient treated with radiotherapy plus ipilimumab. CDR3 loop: CASSLGDSTDTQYF. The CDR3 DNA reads TGCGCCAGCAGCTTAGGGGACTCCACAGATACGCAGTATTTT.